This T cell receptor (beta chain) stems from a study of shared clonotypes between healthy human individuals. Study information: Ranging from 18 to 49 in age, donors were two women and three men. Whole-study results and caveats: The rarefaction results pointed to incomplete sorted-subset sequencing despite large depth. Non-shared clonotypes were found to have lower generation probabilities than the clonotypes that were shared by all four of the sorted-subset donors.

This clone was observed a single time. Its antigen is unidentified. The V and J ends lost 4 bases and 1 base respectively, with 12 bases between them. Germline CDR1 is SGHRS and CDR2 is YFSETQ. This CDR3 is 14 amino acids long. Sorted-subset replicate PCRs used roughly 210 ng of genomic DNA. This amount corresponded to approximately 30,000 T cell genomes. Sequencing was performed with immunoSEQ multiplex PCR; in TCRdb, only in-frame clones are kept and a portion is missing. The data hold a few million clones, with approximately 95% observed a single time. This sequence joins TRBV5-1 and TRBJ2-7; no definite D call. The origin of this receptor is a man aged 18 to 35 in good health. Some clones in this sample may be carry-over from other donors' samples. What was sequenced was naive CD4+ T cells from PBMCs. Subset noted: CD45RA+ positively selected. The CDR3 DNA sequence: TGCGCCAGCAGCAAACGGCTAGGGTCCTACGAGCAGTACTTC. As protein: CASSKRLGSYEQYF.